The 9 T cell receptor beta chains below all came from one sample that was sequenced in a study of untreated major depressive disorder. Study observations and caveats: Compared with controls, depressed patients showed more TRBV05-01 (Vbeta 5.1) usage in CD4+ T cells.

These receptors' antigens are unknown. Generated by immunoSEQ multiplex PCR, the TCRdb table keeps only in-frame clones and is missing some. The table includes approximately 13,000 clones, 85% to 95% detected once. The sequenced material came from CD4+ T cells from PBMCs. These receptors originate from a man aged 30-40 years with major depressive disorder.

The V call is TRBV4-1, the J call TRBJ1-3, with 7 bases matching TRBD1. CDR1 and CDR2 from the germline V gene are MGHRA and YSYEKL. The junction had 11 bases not matched to a gene; V was cut back by 4 bases and J by 2 bases. The CDR3 covers 17 residues. CDR3 nucleotide sequence: TGCGCCAGCAGCCGTTTCGACAGGGAACGACCTGGAAACACCATATATTTT. As protein: CASSRFDRERPGNTIYF.

V usage is TRBV9 and J usage is TRBJ1-1; D ambiguous. The CDR3 has 12 amino acids. V was cut by 3 bases and J by 2 bases, with 5 bases left in between. Germline CDR1 is SGDLS and CDR2 is YYNGEE. CDR3 region: CASSAINTEAFF. CDR3 sequence (DNA): TGTGCCAGCAGCGCTATAAACACTGAAGCTTTCTTT.

The chain couples TRBV11-1 to TRBJ2-6, with TRBD1 as a possible D gene (6 bases). V lost 5 bases and J 2 bases, leaving 10 bases between the germline ends. Germline lookup yields CDR1 SGHAT and CDR2 FQDESV (reference sequence). The CDR3 extends over 15 amino acids. The CDR3 reads CASSPGQTGANVLTF. CDR3 DNA sequence: TGTGCCAGCAGCCCCGGACAGACTGGGGCCAACGTCCTGACTTTC.

The chain combines TRBV7-8 with TRBJ1-6, with no clear D. Trimming removed 4 bases at V and 8 bases at J, with 18 bases between. The CDR3 consists of 16 residues. Germline loops: CDR1 SGHVS, CDR2 FQNEAQ. The CDR3 DNA is TGTGCCAGCAGCTCCGGACCGAGAAGGGTAGATTCACCCCTCCACTTT. It encodes CASSSGPRRVDSPLHF.

The V call is TRBV30, the J call TRBJ1-2; D not certain. The V end lost 2 bases, the J end lost 5 bases, and 9 bases lay between the germline ends. This CDR3 is 12 amino acids long. The V gene's germline CDR1 is GTSNPN and CDR2 SVGIG (reference sequence). This CDR3 is CAWSPGDYGYTF. As DNA, the CDR3 is TGTGCCTGGAGTCCGGGCGATTATGGCTACACCTTC.

The rearrangement joins TRBV2 to TRBJ1-1; 11 nucleotides agree with TRBD1. The CDR3 consists of 13 residues. From germline, CDR1 is SNHLY and CDR2 FYNNEI. With V trimmed by 6 bases and J by 11 bases, 8 bases remained unmatched. CDR3 region: CASRGQGALSAFF. The CDR3 DNA follows: TGTGCCAGCAGAGGACAGGGGGCCCTGAGCGCTTTCTTT.

This chain uses TRBV5-6 with TRBJ2-2, with D uncertain. The CDR3 spans 12 residues. With 4 bases removed from V and 6 bases from J, the gap between germline ends came to 7 bases. The germline CDR1 and CDR2 sequences are SGHDT and YYEEEE. CDR3 DNA sequence: TGTGCCAGCAGCCATACCTCCGGGGAGCTGTTTTTT. The encoded protein is CASSHTSGELFF.

V usage is TRBV7-9 and J usage is TRBJ2-1, with a tentative D call TRBD2 (7 bases). Looked up from germline, CDR1 is SEHNR and CDR2 is FQNEAQ (reference sequence). This CDR3 region has 14 residues. V was clipped by 5 bases and J by 4 bases, with 12 bases between them. CDR3 in amino acids: CASSQGGGYNEQFF. The CDR3 DNA reads TGTGCCAGCAGCCAAGGGGGGGGGTACAATGAGCAGTTCTTC.

V gene TRBV30 combines with J gene TRBJ2-3; 9 nucleotides match TRBD2. CDR3 length equals 15 residues. J was trimmed by 4 bases and V by 0 bases; bases with no gene match: 5. Germline-derived CDR1 and CDR2 are GTSNPN and SVGIG (reference sequence). CDR3 in amino acids: CAWSVGSGGADTQYF. CDR3 coding DNA: TGTGCCTGGAGTGTTGGTAGCGGGGGTGCAGATACGCAGTATTTT.